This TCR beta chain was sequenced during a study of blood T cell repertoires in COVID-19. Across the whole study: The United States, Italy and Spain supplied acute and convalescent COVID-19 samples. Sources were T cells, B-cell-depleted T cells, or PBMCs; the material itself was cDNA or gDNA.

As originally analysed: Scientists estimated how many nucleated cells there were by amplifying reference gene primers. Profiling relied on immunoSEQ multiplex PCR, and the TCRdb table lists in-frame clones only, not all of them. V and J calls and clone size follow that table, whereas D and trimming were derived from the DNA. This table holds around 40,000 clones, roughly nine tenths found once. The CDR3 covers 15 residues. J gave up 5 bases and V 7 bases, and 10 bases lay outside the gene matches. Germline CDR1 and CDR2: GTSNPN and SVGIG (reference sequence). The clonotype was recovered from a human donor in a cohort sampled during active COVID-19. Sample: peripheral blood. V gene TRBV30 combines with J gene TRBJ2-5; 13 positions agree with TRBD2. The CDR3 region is CASGLAGVGWETQYF. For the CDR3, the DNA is TGTGCCTCTGGACTAGCGGGAGTTGGGTGGGAGACCCAGTACTTC.